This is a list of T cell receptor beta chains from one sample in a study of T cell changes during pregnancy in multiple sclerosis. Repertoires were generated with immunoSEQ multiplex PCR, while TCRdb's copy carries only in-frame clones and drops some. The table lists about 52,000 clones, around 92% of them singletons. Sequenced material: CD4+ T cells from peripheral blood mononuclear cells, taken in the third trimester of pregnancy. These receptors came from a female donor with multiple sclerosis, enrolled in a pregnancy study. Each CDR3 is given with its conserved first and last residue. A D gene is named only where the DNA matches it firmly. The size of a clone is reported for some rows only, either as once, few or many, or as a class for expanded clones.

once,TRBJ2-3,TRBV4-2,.,CASSQDLSAGSEMNTQYF,TGTGCCAGCAGCCAAGATCTTTCCGCGGGGAGTGAGATGAATACGCAGTATTTT
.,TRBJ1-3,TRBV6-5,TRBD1,CASSYWTGASGNTIYF,TGTGCCAGCAGTTACTGGACAGGCGCCTCTGGAAACACCATATATTTT
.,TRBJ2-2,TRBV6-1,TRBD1,CASRRQGLNTGELFF,TGTGCCAGCAGACGACAGGGATTAAACACCGGGGAGCTGTTTTTT
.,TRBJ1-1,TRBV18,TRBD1,CASSPGPGGSSMNTEAFF,TGTGCCAGCTCACCCGGCCCAGGGGGCTCCTCCATGAACACTGAAGCTTTCTTT
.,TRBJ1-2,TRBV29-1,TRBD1,CSAGRTGRGYTF,TGCAGCGCTGGTCGGACAGGGCGAGGCTACACCTTC
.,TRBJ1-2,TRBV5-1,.,CASSLTSTDEYGYTF,TGCGCCAGCAGCTTGACAAGTACAGACGAATATGGCTACACCTTC
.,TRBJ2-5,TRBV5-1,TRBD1,CASSWDRAGGETQYF,TGCGCCAGCAGCTGGGACAGGGCTGGGGGAGAGACCCAGTACTTC
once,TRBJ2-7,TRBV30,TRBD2,CAWTSGAYEQYF,TGTGCCTGGACTAGCGGGGCCTACGAGCAGTACTTC
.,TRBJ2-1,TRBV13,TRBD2,CASSLLTNPPVSSGGLYNEQFF,TGTGCCAGCAGCTTACTCACTAACCCCCCGGTGAGTAGCGGGGGTTTGTACAATGAGCAGTTCTTC
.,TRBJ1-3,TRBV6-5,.,CASGSSSGNTIYF,TGTGCGTCGGGTTCCAGCTCTGGAAACACCATATATTTT
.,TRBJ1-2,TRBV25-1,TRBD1,CASSGTGYNYGYTF,TGTGCCAGCAGTGGGACAGGGTACAACTATGGCTACACCTTC
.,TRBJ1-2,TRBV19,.,CASTQRQESYGYTF,TGTGCCAGTACCCAACGACAGGAAAGCTATGGCTACACCTTC
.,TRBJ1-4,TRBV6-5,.,CASSYSGGGPGEKLFF,TGTGCCAGCAGTTACTCGGGAGGGGGACCTGGGGAAAAACTGTTTTTT
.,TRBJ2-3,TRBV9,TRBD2,CASSVESGGGAHTQYF,TGTGCCAGCAGCGTAGAATCGGGCGGGGGGGCCCATACGCAGTATTTT
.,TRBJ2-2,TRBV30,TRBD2,CAWSALAGGPGELFF,TGTGCCTGGAGCGCTCTAGCGGGGGGGCCCGGGGAGCTGTTTTTT
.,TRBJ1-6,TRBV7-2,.,CASSTTAGSNNSPLHF,TGTGCCAGCAGCACCACGGCAGGGTCAAATAATTCACCCCTCCACTTT
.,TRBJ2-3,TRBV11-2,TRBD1,CASSPWDRAQDTQYF,TGTGCCAGCAGCCCCTGGGACAGGGCGCAAGATACGCAGTATTTT
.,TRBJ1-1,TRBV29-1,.,CSVERGMNTEAFF,TGCAGCGTTGAGCGGGGGATGAACACTGAAGCTTTCTTT
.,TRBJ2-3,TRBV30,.,CAWSTLTGGGDTQYF,TGTGCCTGGAGTACCCTGACCGGGGGAGGAGATACGCAGTATTTT
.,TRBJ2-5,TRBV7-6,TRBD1,CASSRTRGGTGWETQYF,TGTGCCAGCAGCCGTACGCGAGGCGGGACAGGGTGGGAGACCCAGTACTTC
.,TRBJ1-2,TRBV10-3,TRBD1,CAISEPGQGDYGYTF,TGTGCCATCAGTGAGCCCGGACAGGGAGACTATGGCTACACCTTC
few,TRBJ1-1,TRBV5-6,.,CASSLIDRRLMNTEAFF,TGTGCCAGCAGCTTAATCGACAGGCGGCTGATGAACACTGAAGCTTTCTTT
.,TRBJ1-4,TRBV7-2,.,CASSQWGHDMNQLFF,TGTGCCAGCAGCCAATGGGGGCACGATATGAATCAACTGTTTTTT